This T cell receptor beta chain was captured in a study of blood T cell repertoires in COVID-19. How the authors handled the data: Reference gene primer amplification gave estimated nucleated cell counts. TCRdb keeps only in-frame clones here, not all; method: immunoSEQ multiplex PCR. D and trimming were read from the DNA, whereas the V and J calls and clone size are those reported in that table. The sample includes 250,000 to 350,000 clones, approximately 88% seen only once; the top ten take roughly 0.92%. CDR3 length: 17 residues. The ends lost 1 base at V and 4 bases at J; junction bases unmatched: 5. Germline V gives CDR1 MGHRA, CDR2 YSYEKL.

V usage is TRBV4-1 and J usage is TRBJ2-1; 12 nucleotides align to TRBD2. Input material: peripheral blood. The receptor comes from a woman between 40 and 55 years old who had recovered from COVID-19. CDR3 DNA sequence: TGCGCCAGCAGCCAAGGACTAGCGGGAGCCCCTTACAATGAGCAGTTCTTC. Protein product: CASSQGLAGAPYNEQFF.